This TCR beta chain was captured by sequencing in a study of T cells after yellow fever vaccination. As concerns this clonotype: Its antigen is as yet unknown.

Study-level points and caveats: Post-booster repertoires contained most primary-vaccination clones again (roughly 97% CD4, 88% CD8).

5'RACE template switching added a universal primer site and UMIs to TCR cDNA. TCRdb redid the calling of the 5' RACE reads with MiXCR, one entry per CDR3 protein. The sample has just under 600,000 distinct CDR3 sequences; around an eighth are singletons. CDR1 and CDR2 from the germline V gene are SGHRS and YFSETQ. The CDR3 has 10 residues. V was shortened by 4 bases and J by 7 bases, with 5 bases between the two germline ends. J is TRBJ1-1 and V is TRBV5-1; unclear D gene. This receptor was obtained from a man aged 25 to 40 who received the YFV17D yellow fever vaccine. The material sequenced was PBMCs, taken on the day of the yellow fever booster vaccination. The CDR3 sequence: CASSTSEAFF. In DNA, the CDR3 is TGCGCCAGCAGCACCAGTGAAGCTTTCTTT.